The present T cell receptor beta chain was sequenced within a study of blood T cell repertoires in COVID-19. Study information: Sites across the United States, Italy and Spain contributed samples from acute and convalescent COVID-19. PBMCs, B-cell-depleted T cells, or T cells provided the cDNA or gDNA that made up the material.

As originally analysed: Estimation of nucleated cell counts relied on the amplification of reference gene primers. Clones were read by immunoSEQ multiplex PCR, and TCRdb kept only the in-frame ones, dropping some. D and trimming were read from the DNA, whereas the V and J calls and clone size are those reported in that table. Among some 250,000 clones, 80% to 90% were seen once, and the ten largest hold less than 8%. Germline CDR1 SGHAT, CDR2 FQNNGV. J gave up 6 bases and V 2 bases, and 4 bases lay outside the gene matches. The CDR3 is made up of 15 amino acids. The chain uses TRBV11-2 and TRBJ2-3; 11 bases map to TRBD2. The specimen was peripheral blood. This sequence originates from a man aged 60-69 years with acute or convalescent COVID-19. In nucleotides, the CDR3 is TGTGCCAGCAGCTTAAATAGCGGGAGGGCGGATACGCAGTATTTT. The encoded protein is CASSLNSGRADTQYF. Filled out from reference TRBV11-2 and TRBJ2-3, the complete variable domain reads EAGVAQSPRYKIIEKRQSVAFWCNPISGHATLYWYQQILGQGPKLLIQFQNNGVVDDSQLPKDRFSAERLKGVDSTLKIQPAKLEDSAVYLCASSLNSGRADTQYFGPGTRLTVL.